This is a list of T cell receptor beta chains from one sample in a study of a mutant IDH1 vaccine in newly diagnosed glioma. Assay: immunoSEQ multiplex PCR; the TCRdb copy retains only in-frame clones and omits some. The sample lists tens of thousands of clones; about 80% were seen once. The sample in question was PBMCs, obtained from a glioma patient treated with radiotherapy, temozolomide or both. These receptors were taken from a woman between 35 and 50 years old with glioma. CDR3s include the opening cysteine and the closing phenylalanine or tryptophan. The order of the fields is V gene, J gene, D gene, clone size, CDR3 DNA, CDR3 protein. The D gene is left open where the match is weak. Expanded clones are given a class, and other clones once, few, many or no size at all.

>TRBV14|TRBJ1-1|NA|once
TGTGCCAGCAGCCGACAAAGGCAGTTAATGAACACTGAAGCTTTCTTT
CASSRQRQLMNTEAFF
>TRBV18|TRBJ2-2|NA|NA
TGTGCCAGCTCGTCACAGGTCCCGGACACCGGGGAGCTGTTTTTT
CASSSQVPDTGELFF
>TRBV5-6|TRBJ2-5|TRBD2|NA
TGTGCCAGCAGTTATAAGGGGACTAGCGGGGGCGGGGAGACCCAGTACTTC
CASSYKGTSGGGETQYF
>TRBV7-3|TRBJ2-3|NA|NA
TGTGCCAGCAGCTTCTCAGACAGAGATACGCAGTATTTT
CASSFSDRDTQYF
>TRBV19|TRBJ2-7|NA|NA
TGTGCCAGTAGTCCCGGACTGGGCTACGAGCAGTACTTC
CASSPGLGYEQYF
>TRBV19|TRBJ1-2|NA|NA
TGTGCCAGTAGTCTCGACAGGAGGCGAGGCTACACCTTC
CASSLDRRRGYTF
>TRBV27|TRBJ2-1|TRBD1|once
TGTGCCAGCAGTACAGGGGGGTTTGTTAATGAGCAGTTCTTC
CASSTGGFVNEQFF
>TRBV19|TRBJ1-5|NA|NA
TGTGCCAGTAGTCCGCCGCCGGGAGTGTTTGGCAATCAGCCCCAGCATTTT
CASSPPPGVFGNQPQHF
>TRBV5-1|TRBJ2-1|NA|NA
TGCGCCAGCAGCCGTGAGCCCGACAATGAGCAGTTCTTC
CASSREPDNEQFF
>TRBV5-1|TRBJ1-3|TRBD1|NA
TGCGCCAGCAGCTCCGACAGGGGAGGAAACACCATATATTTT
CASSSDRGGNTIYF
>TRBV30|TRBJ1-1|NA|few
TGTGCCTGGAGTCCCTTGGGCACTGAAGCTTTCTTT
CAWSPLGTEAFF
>TRBV7-3|TRBJ1-1|NA|few
TGTGCCAGCAGCTCTGGGGGGACTGAAGCTTTCTTT
CASSSGGTEAFF
>TRBV6-5|TRBJ2-7|NA|few
TGTGCCAGCAAGACAGGGACTTCCTACGAGCAGTACTTC
CASKTGTSYEQYF
>TRBV15|TRBJ1-4|NA|NA
TGTGCCACCAGCAGAGCCGGGACAACTAATGAAAAACTGTTTTTT
CATSRAGTTNEKLFF
>TRBV25-1|TRBJ1-1|NA|NA
TGTGCCAGCAGTGAATTGACGGCAGCCGAAGCTTTCTTT
CASSELTAAEAFF
>TRBV7-9|TRBJ2-7|NA|NA
TGTGCCAGCAGCTTAGACCAGGGACCTTACGAGCAGTACTTC
CASSLDQGPYEQYF
>TRBV6-1|TRBJ1-4|NA|NA
TGTGCCAGTAGTGGGCGGACGAATGAAAAACTGTTTTTT
CASSGRTNEKLFF
>TRBV15|TRBJ1-2|NA|NA
TGTGCCACCAGCAGTGCCAAGGTTCTCGCTAACTATGGCTACACCTTC
CATSSAKVLANYGYTF
>TRBV5-6|TRBJ2-5|NA|NA
TGTGCCAGCGGCAGGGTACAAGAGACCCAGTACTTC
CASGRVQETQYF
>TRBV5-5|TRBJ2-5|NA|NA
TGTGCCAGCAGACTAGGGGTGGGGAAGACCCAGTACTTC
CASRLGVGKTQYF
>TRBV25-1|TRBJ2-7|NA|NA
TGTGCCAGCAGTTGGACCGGATCCTACGAGCAGTACTTC
CASSWTGSYEQYF
>TRBV9|TRBJ1-6|NA|NA
TGTGCCAGCAGCGTTAAGGGACAAGGAAATTCACCCCTCCACTTT
CASSVKGQGNSPLHF
>TRBV25-1|TRBJ2-4|NA|NA
TGTGCCAGCAGTGGACAGTTTGGCATTCAGTACTTC
CASSGQFGIQYF
>TRBV19|TRBJ1-5|TRBD1|few
TGTGCCAGTAGCCGGAAGCCGACAGGGGCGTTTCAGCCCCAGCATTTT
CASSRKPTGAFQPQHF
>TRBV7-8|TRBJ1-4|NA|once
TGTGCCAGCAGCTTAAAGGGGGGTGAAAAACTGTTTTTT
CASSLKGGEKLFF
>TRBV18|TRBJ2-7|NA|once
TGTGCCAGCTCACCAGGGAGCGAAGAGCAGTACTTC
CASSPGSEEQYF
>TRBV7-9|TRBJ2-7|NA|NA
TGTGCCAGCAGCTTCCCAGGGACCTACGAGCAGTACTTC
CASSFPGTYEQYF
>TRBV5-4|TRBJ2-3|NA|NA
TGTGCCAGCAGCTTGGATATAGATACGCAGTATTTT
CASSLDIDTQYF
>TRBV7-2|TRBJ2-7|NA|NA
TGTGCCAGCAGCTTCAGGGCTAGCTCCTACGAGCAGTACTTC
CASSFRASSYEQYF
>TRBV30|TRBJ1-3|NA|NA
TGTGCCTGGAGTACCGGGGCTGGAAACACCATATATTTT
CAWSTGAGNTIYF
>TRBV6-1|TRBJ1-5|NA|NA
TGTGCAGAAAGGGAGAATAGCAATCAGCCCCAGCATTTT
CAERENSNQPQHF
>TRBV6-1|TRBJ2-5|TRBD1|once
TGTGCCAGCACTCACCGGAGGGACAGGGAAGAGACCCAGTACTTC
CASTHRRDREETQYF
>TRBV9|TRBJ2-7|NA|NA
TGTGCCAGCAGCACTAACCCCAGACAGGACGAGCAGTACTTC
CASSTNPRQDEQYF
>TRBV4-3|TRBJ1-6|TRBD1|NA
TGCGCCAGCAGCCGGGACAGCTTCAATTCACCCCTCCACTTT
CASSRDSFNSPLHF
>TRBV5-4|TRBJ1-3|NA|NA
TGTGCCAGCAGCCGTAGTGGAAACACCATATATTTT
CASSRSGNTIYF